A selection of T cell receptor beta chains follows, all from one sample in a study of technical replicates of blood from several donors. Using immunoSEQ multiplex PCR, the repertoire was profiled, and TCRdb retains in-frame clones only, with some absent. The sample lists 79,000 or so clones, nearly 95% occurring once. The sequenced sample was T cells isolated from PBMCs. The receptors come from a human donor in good health. Each CDR3 is given with its conserved first and last residue. A D gene is named only where the DNA matches it firmly. Only part of the rows carry a size: once, few, many, or a class if the clone is expanded.

once	TRBV15	TRBJ1-2	NA	TGTGCCACCAGCAGAGCTCTAGACTATGGCTACACCTTC	CATSRALDYGYTF
NA	TRBV7-2	TRBJ2-7	NA	TGTGCCAGCAGCCTATTACAGGGATTCTACGAGCAGTACTTC	CASSLLQGFYEQYF
NA	TRBV2	TRBJ1-1	TRBD1	TGTGCCAGCAGTGGACGACAGGGGGTGACTGAAGCTTTCTTT	CASSGRQGVTEAFF
NA	TRBV6-1	TRBJ1-2	NA	TGTGCCAGCAGTGAAGAACCGGGACACCCTGTGGGTGGCTACACCTTC	CASSEEPGHPVGGYTF
NA	TRBV27	TRBJ1-4	NA	TGTGCCAGCAGTTTCGCATGGGGGGACGGTGAAAAACTGTTTTTT	CASSFAWGDGEKLFF
NA	TRBV29-1	TRBJ2-1	NA	TGCAGCGTTGACGGGGTAAGGGATGAGCAGTTCTTC	CSVDGVRDEQFF
NA	TRBV19	TRBJ1-5	TRBD1	TGTGCCAGTAGGGACAGGGAGAATCAGCCCCAGCATTTT	CASRDRENQPQHF
NA	TRBV2	TRBJ2-7	NA	TGTGCCAGCAGTACGGGGGACCCTCTTTCCTACGAGCAGTACTTC	CASSTGDPLSYEQYF
many	TRBV28	TRBJ1-2	NA	TGTGCCAGCAGTTTATTCTCAGGGAGGGATGGCTACACCTTC	CASSLFSGRDGYTF
NA	TRBV4-1	TRBJ1-2	TRBD1	TGCGCCAGCAGCCACTTTTCAGGGGGAGAGAGTGGCTACACCTTC	CASSHFSGGESGYTF
NA	TRBV27	TRBJ2-1	TRBD2	TGTGCCAGCAGTTCGGGACTAGCGGGAGGTTTCGGCAATGAGCAGTTCTTC	CASSSGLAGGFGNEQFF
once	TRBV28	TRBJ2-5	NA	TGTGCCAGCAGTACGACAGGTTTCCAAGAGACCCAGTACTTC	CASSTTGFQETQYF
NA	TRBV10-3	TRBJ2-1	NA	TGTGCCATCAGTGAGAGCCACTCCAATGAGCAGTTCTTC	CAISESHSNEQFF
NA	TRBV14	TRBJ2-1	TRBD2	TGTGCCAGCAGCCAAGGATCTAGCGGCCGATTCTCCTACAATGAGCAGTTCTTC	CASSQGSSGRFSYNEQFF
NA	TRBV27	TRBJ1-1	NA	TGTGCCAGCAGTTTTATGAACACTGAAGCTTTCTTT	CASSFMNTEAFF
NA	TRBV29-1	TRBJ2-7	TRBD2	TGCAGCGTTGAAGGGACTAGCGCCTACGAGCAGTACTTC	CSVEGTSAYEQYF
NA	TRBV11-3	TRBJ2-3	NA	TGTGCCAGCAGCTTTACCGCGGGAACCACAGATACGCAGTATTTT	CASSFTAGTTDTQYF
NA	TRBV2	TRBJ2-5	NA	TGTGCCAGCTCGGGATCGGGGGAGACCCAGTACTTC	CASSGSGETQYF
NA	TRBV27	TRBJ1-2	NA	TGTGCCAGCAGTTACGGGGGAAACTATGGCTACACCTTC	CASSYGGNYGYTF
NA	TRBV29-1	TRBJ2-3	NA	TGCAGCGCCCTTACCGTCCAGGGCACAGATACGCAGTATTTT	CSALTVQGTDTQYF
NA	TRBV9	TRBJ2-1	TRBD2	TGTGCCAGCAGCGTAGTTAGTCCAGCGGGAGGGCCAGGTGAGCAGTTCTTC	CASSVVSPAGGPGEQFF
NA	TRBV7-8	TRBJ2-3	NA	TGTGCCAGCAGCTTAGAGGGGGAGTGGAGCACAGATACGCAGTATTTT	CASSLEGEWSTDTQYF
NA	TRBV2	TRBJ1-2	TRBD1	TGTGCCAGCATGACAGGGACTGGCTACACCTTC	CASMTGTGYTF
few	TRBV5-6	TRBJ2-5	NA	TGTGCCAGCAGCTTGGAGTCCAGCGGGACCCAGTACTTC	CASSLESSGTQYF
NA	TRBV15	TRBJ2-7	NA	TGTGCCACCAGGAACGCGGGGACAGACTACGAGCAGTACTTC	CATRNAGTDYEQYF
NA	TRBV27	TRBJ1-2	NA	TGTGCCAGCAGTTTATCGGAGGGTGGCGGCTACACCTTC	CASSLSEGGGYTF
NA	TRBV15	TRBJ2-3	TRBD2	TGTGCCACCAGCAGACCCCGGGGGGAGAGCGAGAACCCAGATACGCAGTATTTT	CATSRPRGESENPDTQYF
NA	TRBV6-6	TRBJ1-2	TRBD1	TGTGCCACCTTAAACTCCCCGGACAGGGTAATCGGTGGCTACACCTTC	CATLNSPDRVIGGYTF
once	TRBV7-7	TRBJ2-2	NA	TGTGCTAGCGGCCGGGGCACCGGGGAGCTGTTTTTT	CASGRGTGELFF
NA	TRBV27	TRBJ2-7	TRBD2	TGTGCCAGCAGTTTATTTGGCGGGAGGTCTACCTACGAGCAGTACTTC	CASSLFGGRSTYEQYF
NA	TRBV11-2	TRBJ2-2	NA	TGTGCCAGCAGCTTAGCGGGACACCTCACCGGGGAGCTGTTTTTT	CASSLAGHLTGELFF
NA	TRBV19	TRBJ1-5	NA	TGTGCCAGTAGTATAGTCTCGCGTCAGCCCCAGCATTTT	CASSIVSRQPQHF
NA	TRBV6-5	TRBJ1-2	NA	TGTGCCAGCGTGGACAGCCGCTATGGCTACACCTTC	CASVDSRYGYTF
NA	TRBV28	TRBJ1-3	NA	TGTGCCAGCAGTTTCCACAGGGACGGAAACACCATATATTTT	CASSFHRDGNTIYF
once	TRBV7-9	TRBJ2-7	NA	TGTGCCAGCAGCTTATTAGGGACTGCCAATTCTTACGAGCAGTACTTC	CASSLLGTANSYEQYF
NA	TRBV25-1	TRBJ2-2	TRBD1	TGTGCCAGCAGTCCGGGACAGGGCTTCACCGGGGAGCTGTTTTTT	CASSPGQGFTGELFF
NA	TRBV21-1	TRBJ2-4	NA	TGTGCCAGCAGCAAAGTTCGGGGGTGGGACATTCAGTACTTC	CASSKVRGWDIQYF
NA	TRBV19	TRBJ1-5	TRBD1	TGTGCCAGTAGTATTCGACAGGGGGCGCGTGGTCAGCCCCAGCATTTT	CASSIRQGARGQPQHF
NA	TRBV5-1	TRBJ2-3	NA	TGCGCCAGCAATATCTTAGACGGGGGAGATACGCAGTATTTT	CASNILDGGDTQYF
NA	TRBV6-1	TRBJ2-2	TRBD1	TGTGCCAGCATTTGGACAGGGGGGAACCCCGGGGAGCTGTTTTTT	CASIWTGGNPGELFF
NA	TRBV2	TRBJ2-7	NA	TGTGCCAGCTCTACCTCCTACGAGCAGTACTTC	CASSTSYEQYF
once	TRBV7-9	TRBJ1-1	NA	TGTGCCAGCACCGAGACGGGGGTGAAGACTGAAGCTTTCTTT	CASTETGVKTEAFF
NA	TRBV11-2	TRBJ2-7	TRBD2	TGTGCCAGCAGCTTAGGTTCTAGCGGGACCTACGAGCAGTACTTC	CASSLGSSGTYEQYF
NA	TRBV4-2	TRBJ2-7	NA	TGTGCCAGCAGCCAAGATGAGTCCGGGGCCTACGAGCAGTACTTC	CASSQDESGAYEQYF
once	TRBV28	TRBJ1-4	TRBD1	TGTGCCAGCGTTACTCCAGGGGGGAGTGAAAAACTGTTTTTT	CASVTPGGSEKLFF
NA	TRBV6-5	TRBJ2-1	TRBD2	TGTGCCAGCAGTGCCCAGACTAGCGGCAATGAGCAGTTCTTC	CASSAQTSGNEQFF
NA	TRBV19	TRBJ1-1	NA	TGTGCCAGTACCACTTCCTGGGGCTCTCCCACTGAAGCTTTCTTT	CASTTSWGSPTEAFF
NA	TRBV6-1	TRBJ1-1	TRBD1	TGTGCCAGCAGTGAGGGACAGGGGTACACTGAAGCTTTCTTT	CASSEGQGYTEAFF
NA	TRBV15	TRBJ1-2	NA	TGTGCCACCAGCTCTGGAGGGGAGCGCTACACCTTC	CATSSGGERYTF
NA	TRBV29-1	TRBJ2-5	NA	TGCAGCGTTGAGGGCGGGGAAGAGACCCAGTACTTC	CSVEGGEETQYF
NA	TRBV6-5	TRBJ2-2	TRBD2	TGTGCCAGCAGTCCCGGGACTAGCTACACCGGGGAGCTGTTTTTT	CASSPGTSYTGELFF
NA	TRBV27	TRBJ2-1	TRBD2	TGTGCCAGCAGTCCCCTAGCGGGAGAGGGGAATGAGCAGTTCTTC	CASSPLAGEGNEQFF
NA	TRBV7-8	TRBJ2-7	TRBD2	TGTGCCAGCAGCTTAGTAGCGGGAGTGAGGGAGCAGTACTTC	CASSLVAGVREQYF